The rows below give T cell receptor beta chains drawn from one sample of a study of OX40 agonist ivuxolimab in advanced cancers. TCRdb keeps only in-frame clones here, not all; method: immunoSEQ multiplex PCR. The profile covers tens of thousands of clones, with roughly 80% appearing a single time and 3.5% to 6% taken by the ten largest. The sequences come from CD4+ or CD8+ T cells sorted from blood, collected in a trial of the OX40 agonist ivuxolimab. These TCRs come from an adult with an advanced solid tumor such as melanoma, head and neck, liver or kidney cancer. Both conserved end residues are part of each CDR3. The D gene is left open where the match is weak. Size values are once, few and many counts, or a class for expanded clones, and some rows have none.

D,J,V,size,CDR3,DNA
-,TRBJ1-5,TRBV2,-,CASSDRQLNQPQHF,TGTGCCAGCAGCGACCGACAGCTCAATCAGCCCCAGCATTTT
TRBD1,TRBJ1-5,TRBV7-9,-,CASSPRDSQHHQPQHF,TGTGCCAGCAGCCCGCGGGACAGCCAACACCATCAGCCCCAGCATTTT
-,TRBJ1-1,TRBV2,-,CASRGAFLGTEAFF,TGTGCCAGCAGGGGGGCGTTCTTAGGCACTGAAGCTTTCTTT
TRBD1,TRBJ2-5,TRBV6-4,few,CASSPGTGGEETQYF,TGTGCCAGCAGTCCCGGGACAGGGGGCGAAGAGACCCAGTACTTC
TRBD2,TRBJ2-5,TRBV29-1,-,CSGYRGGETQYF,TGCAGCGGGTACCGGGGGGGAGAGACCCAGTACTTC
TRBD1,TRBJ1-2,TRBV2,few,CATGQGSGYTF,TGTGCCACTGGACAGGGCTCGGGCTACACCTTC
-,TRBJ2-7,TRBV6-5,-,CASSYGTAFYEQYF,TGTGCCAGCAGTTACGGGACTGCCTTCTACGAGCAGTACTTC
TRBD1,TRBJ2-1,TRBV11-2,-,CASSLSHGQGYNEQFF,TGTGCCAGCAGCTTATCCCACGGACAGGGATACAATGAGCAGTTCTTC
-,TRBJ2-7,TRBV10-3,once,CAISDRGRPYEQYF,TGTGCCATCAGTGATAGGGGACGGCCCTACGAGCAGTACTTC
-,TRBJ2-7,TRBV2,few,CASTKADSYEQYF,TGTGCCAGCACAAAAGCGGACTCCTACGAGCAGTACTTC
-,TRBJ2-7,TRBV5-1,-,CASSQNRQAVYEQYF,TGCGCCAGCAGCCAAAACCGACAGGCTGTCTACGAGCAGTACTTC
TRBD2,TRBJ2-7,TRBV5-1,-,CASTVSGRASYEQYF,TGCGCCAGCACCGTTAGCGGGAGGGCCTCCTACGAGCAGTACTTC
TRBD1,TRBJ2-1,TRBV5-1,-,CASSLAPDRAGEQFF,TGCGCCAGCAGCTTGGCCCCGGACAGGGCCGGCGAGCAGTTCTTC
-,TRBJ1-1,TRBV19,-,CASSIDGEGEAFF,TGTGCCAGTAGTATAGATGGAGAAGGTGAAGCTTTCTTT
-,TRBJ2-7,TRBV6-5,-,CASRSIGQSSYEQYF,TGTGCCAGCAGATCTATTGGACAGAGCTCCTACGAGCAGTACTTC
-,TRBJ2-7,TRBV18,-,CASSPQARVAEQYF,TGTGCCAGCTCACCTCAGGCAAGGGTGGCCGAGCAGTACTTC
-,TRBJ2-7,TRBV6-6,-,CASSQRPDSPSYEQYF,TGTGCCAGCAGTCAAAGACCGGACAGTCCCTCCTACGAGCAGTACTTC
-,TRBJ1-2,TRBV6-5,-,CASSEPEANYGYTF,TGTGCCAGCAGTGAACCAGAGGCTAACTATGGCTACACCTTC
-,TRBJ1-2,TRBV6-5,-,CASSQDGNYGYTF,TGTGCCAGCAGCCAAGACGGAAACTATGGCTACACCTTC
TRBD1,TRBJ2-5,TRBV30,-,CAWRSGTGGGRETQYF,TGTGCCTGGAGGAGCGGGACAGGGGGCGGGAGGGAGACCCAGTACTTC
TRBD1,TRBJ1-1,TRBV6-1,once,CASSVIQGAEAFF,TGTGCCAGCAGTGTTATACAGGGGGCGGAAGCTTTCTTT
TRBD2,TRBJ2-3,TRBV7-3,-,CASSFGLAGATDTQYF,TGTGCCAGCAGCTTCGGACTAGCGGGAGCGACAGATACGCAGTATTTT
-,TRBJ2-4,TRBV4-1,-,CASSHPGTKAPHRYF,TGCGCCAGCAGCCATCCAGGGACAAAGGCACCCCATCGGTACTTC
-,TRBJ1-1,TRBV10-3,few,CAISEGMGTEAFF,TGTGCCATCAGTGAGGGTATGGGAACTGAAGCTTTCTTT
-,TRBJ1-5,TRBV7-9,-,CASSLGREQPQHF,TGTGCCAGCAGCTTAGGACGGGAACAGCCCCAGCATTTT
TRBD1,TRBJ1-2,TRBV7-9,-,CASNPGTAGLNGYGYTF,TGTGCCAGCAACCCCGGGACAGCCGGCCTCAATGGATATGGCTACACCTTC
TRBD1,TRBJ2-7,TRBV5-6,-,CASSLPGTGTYEQYF,TGTGCCAGCAGTCTACCCGGGACAGGGACCTACGAGCAGTACTTC
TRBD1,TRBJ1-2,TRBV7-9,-,CASSSEGQVYGYTF,TGTGCCAGCAGCTCCGAGGGACAGGTTTATGGCTACACCTTC
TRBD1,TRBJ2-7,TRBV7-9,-,CASSLGQTLRAYEQYF,TGTGCCAGCAGCTTGGGACAGACCTTACGGGCCTACGAGCAGTACTTC
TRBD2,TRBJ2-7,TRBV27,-,CASSLFGIGAGGPYEQYF,TGTGCCAGCAGTTTATTCGGAATCGGGGCGGGAGGACCCTACGAGCAGTACTTC
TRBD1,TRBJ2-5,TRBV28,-,CASREGAVETQYF,TGTGCCAGCAGAGAGGGGGCGGTGGAGACCCAGTACTTC
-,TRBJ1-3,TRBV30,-,CACDGDTNTIYF,TGTGCCTGTGACGGGGACACCAACACCATATATTTT
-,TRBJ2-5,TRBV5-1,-,CASSLRGGGEETQYF,TGCGCCAGCAGCTTGAGGGGAGGGGGTGAAGAGACCCAGTACTTC
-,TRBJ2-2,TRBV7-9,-,CASSDRGGKLTNTGELFF,TGTGCCAGCAGCGATCGGGGTGGAAAGCTTACTAACACCGGGGAGCTGTTTTTT
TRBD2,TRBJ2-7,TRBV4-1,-,CASSQLYLAGGPYEQYF,TGCGCCAGCAGCCAACTATACCTAGCGGGAGGGCCTTACGAGCAGTACTTC
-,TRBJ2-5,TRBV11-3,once,CASSSSLETQYF,TGTGCCAGCAGCTCGTCCTTAGAGACCCAGTACTTC
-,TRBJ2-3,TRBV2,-,CASSELTRKSPDTQYF,TGTGCCAGCAGTGAGTTGACTAGAAAGTCTCCAGATACGCAGTATTTT
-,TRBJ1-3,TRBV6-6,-,CASPANTIYF,TGTGCCAGCCCCGCAAACACCATATATTTT
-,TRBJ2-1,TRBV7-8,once,CASSRLSGSQTEQFF,TGTGCCAGCAGCCGCCTCTCGGGCTCACAGACTGAGCAGTTCTTC
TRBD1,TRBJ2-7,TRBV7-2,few,CASSPWDRSSYEQYF,TGTGCCAGCAGCCCATGGGACAGGAGCTCCTACGAGCAGTACTTC
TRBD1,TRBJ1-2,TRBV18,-,CASSSGTGAYGYTF,TGTGCCAGCTCATCCGGGACAGGGGCCTATGGCTACACCTTC
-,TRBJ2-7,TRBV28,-,CASSLEGNYAYEQYF,TGTGCCAGCAGTTTGGAGGGTAATTATGCCTACGAGCAGTACTTC
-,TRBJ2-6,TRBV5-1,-,CASSLVVSGANVLTF,TGCGCCAGCAGCTTGGTTGTCTCTGGGGCCAACGTCCTGACTTTC
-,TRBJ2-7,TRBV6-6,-,CASSRGDNHLKYF,TGTGCCAGCAGCCGAGGAGACAACCATTTAAAGTACTTC
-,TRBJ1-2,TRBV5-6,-,CASSSPSQASPSYGYTF,TGTGCCAGCAGCTCCCCGTCACAGGCCTCGCCCTCCTATGGCTACACCTTC
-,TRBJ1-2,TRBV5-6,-,CASSLRGAPYGYTF,TGTGCCAGCAGCTTGAGGGGGGCCCCTTATGGCTACACCTTC
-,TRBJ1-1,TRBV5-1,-,CASSLQTGNTEAFF,TGCGCCAGCAGCTTGCAGACAGGGAACACTGAAGCTTTCTTT